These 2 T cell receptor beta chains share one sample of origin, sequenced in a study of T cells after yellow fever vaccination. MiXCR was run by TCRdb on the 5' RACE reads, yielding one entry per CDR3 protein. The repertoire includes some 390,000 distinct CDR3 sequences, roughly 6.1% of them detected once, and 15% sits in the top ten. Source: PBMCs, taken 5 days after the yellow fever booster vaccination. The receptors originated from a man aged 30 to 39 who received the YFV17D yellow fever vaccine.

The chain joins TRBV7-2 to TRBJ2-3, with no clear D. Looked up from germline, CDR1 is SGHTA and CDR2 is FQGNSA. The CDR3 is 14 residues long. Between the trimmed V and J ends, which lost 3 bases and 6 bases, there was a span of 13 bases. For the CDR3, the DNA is TGTGCCAGCAGCTTTGTAGGGTTGGAGGATACGCAGTATTTT. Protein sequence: CASSFVGLEDTQYF.

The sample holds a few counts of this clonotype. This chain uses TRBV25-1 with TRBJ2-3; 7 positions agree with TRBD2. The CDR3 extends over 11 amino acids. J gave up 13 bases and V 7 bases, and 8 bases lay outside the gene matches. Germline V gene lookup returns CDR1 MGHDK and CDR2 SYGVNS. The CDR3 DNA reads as TGTGCCAGCAAGAATTACCGGGAGGAGTATTTT. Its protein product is CASKNYREEYF.